This T cell receptor beta chain was documented in a study of OX40 agonist ivuxolimab in advanced cancers. Background on the study: In this trial design, patients received ivuxolimab intravenously at 0.01 to 10 mg/kg every 2 weeks.

Some clones are missing from TCRdb's copy, which holds only in-frame ones; the method was immunoSEQ multiplex PCR. Among roughly 69,000 clones listed, approximately 89% were seen once. Cycle 7 day 1, cycle 4 day 1, and baseline were the timepoints at which blood was sampled. V was pared by 5 bases and J by 4 bases, with 14 bases between. The CDR3 totals 14 residues. Germline CDR1 reads SGHVS; CDR2 reads FQNEAQ. The specimen was CD4+ or CD8+ T cells sorted from blood, collected in a trial of the OX40 agonist ivuxolimab. This chain joins TRBV7-8 and TRBJ1-1, with D possibly matching TRBD1 (5 bases). The clonotype comes from an adult with an advanced solid tumor such as melanoma, head and neck, liver or kidney cancer. CDR3 in amino acids: CASSPGGTVTEAFF. The CDR3, as DNA: TGTGCCAGCAGCCCCGGAGGGACTGTCACTGAAGCTTTCTTT.